Given below is one T cell receptor (beta chain) in context. The sample belongs to a study of blood T cell repertoires in COVID-19. The overall study: Both acute and convalescent COVID-19 samples were obtained from the United States, Italy and Spain.

CDR1 SEHNR and CDR2 FQNEAQ come from the germline V gene (reference sequence). Trimming cost V 3 bases and J 0 bases; bases outside gene matches: 5. The CDR3 is made up of 17 amino acids. Study processing details: For nucleated cells, counts were estimated from reference gene primer amplification. Sequencing was performed with immunoSEQ multiplex PCR; in TCRdb, only in-frame clones are kept and a portion is missing. V and J calls and clone size come straight from that table; D and trimming were deduced from the DNA. The repertoire includes about 280,000 clones, under 90% of them detected once, and approximately 12% sits in the top ten.

V gene TRBV7-9 combines with J gene TRBJ2-1; 10 bases are a match to TRBD2. Sequenced: peripheral blood. This clonotype was sampled from a woman between 25 and 40 years old with COVID-19, enrolled during active disease. Here the CDR3 reads CASSFGTSESSYNEQFF. The CDR3, as DNA: TGTGCCAGCAGCTTCGGGACTAGCGAAAGCTCCTACAATGAGCAGTTCTTC.